Below are 7 T cell receptor beta chains sequenced from a single sample in a study of cytomegalovirus exposure and HLA in healthy donors. Primers: 60 Vbeta forward and 13 Jbeta reverse. The assay was immunoSEQ multiplex PCR, and TCRdb's table has in-frame clones only and misses some. The sample shows about 110,000 clones, 75% to 85% of them seen only once. The sample was PBMCs. These receptors originate from a man in his forties or fifties in good health and CMV-seronegative.

The J gene is TRBJ1-6, the V gene TRBV28; D gene unclear. Between the trimmed V and J ends, which lost 2 bases and 7 bases, there was a span of 9 bases. CDR3 length: 14 residues. Germline CDR1 MDHEN, CDR2 SYDVKM. CDR3 region: CASSLRGWNSPLHF. The CDR3 region has the DNA TGTGCCAGCAGTTTACGGGGTTGGAATTCACCCCTCCACTTT.

The genes are TRBV25-1 and TRBJ1-6; D unclear. Germline CDR1 is MGHDK and CDR2 is SYGVNS. The CDR3 consists of 13 residues. V was shortened by 7 bases and J by 9 bases, with 13 bases between the two germline ends. CDR3 nucleotide sequence: TGTGCCAGCACGCCGGGGTTGGGTTCACCCCTCCACTTT. Translated: CASTPGLGSPLHF.

The chain carries TRBV23-1 and TRBJ1-5; TRBD1 agrees at 8 bases. TRBV23-1 is known as an ORF, though its function is uncertain. The CDR3 runs to 17 residues. V trimming: 7 bases; J trimming: 3 bases; junction bases outside the gene matches: 14. The CDR3 is CASNPRPDRGLNQPQHF. In nucleotides, the CDR3 is TGCGCCAGCAACCCACGACCTGACAGGGGCCTCAATCAGCCCCAGCATTTT.

This clone was observed a handful of times. This sequence joins TRBV10-3 and TRBJ1-1, with 7 bases identical to TRBD1. The junction had 15 bases not matched to a gene; V was cut back by 10 bases and J by 1 base. CDR3 length: 16 amino acids. The germline V gene has CDR1 ENHRY and CDR2 SYGVKD. This CDR3 reads CATLDRDLVGNTEAFF. The CDR3 nucleotides are TGTGCCACCCTAGACAGGGATCTTGTGGGGAACACTGAAGCTTTCTTT.

The chain recombines TRBV27 with TRBJ2-2; D possibly corresponds to TRBD2 (5 bases). The V gene lost 2 bases and the J gene lost 7 bases, with 14 bases spanning the gap. Germline loops: CDR1 MNHEY, CDR2 SMNVEV (reference sequence). CDR3 size: 15 residues. CDR3 sequence: CASSLSSGNHGELFF. In DNA form, the CDR3 reads TGTGCCAGCAGTTTAAGTTCGGGGAATCACGGGGAGCTGTTTTTT.

The chain combines TRBV18 with TRBJ2-7; TRBD1 aligns across 10 bases. Unmatched junction bases numbered 5, after V lost 6 bases and J lost 3 bases. Germline V lookup: CDR1 KGHSH, CDR2 LQKENI. The CDR3 has 14 amino acids. The CDR3 spells CASSQDRGGYEQYF. CDR3 nucleotide sequence: TGTGCCAGCTCGCAGGACAGGGGGGGCTACGAGCAGTACTTC. Filled out from reference TRBV18 and TRBJ2-7, the complete variable domain reads NAGVMQNPRHLVRRRGQEARLRCSPMKGHSHVYWYRQLPEEGLKFMVYLQKENIIDESGMPKERFSAEFPKEGPSILRIQQVVRGDSAAYFCASSQDRGGYEQYFGPGTRLTVT.

This clone was observed a few times. The rearrangement links TRBV29-1 to TRBJ2-7, with 9 bases lining up with TRBD1. CDR1 SQVTM and CDR2 ANQGSEA come from the germline V gene. Germline trimming cut 1 base from V and 3 bases from J; bases unmatched to any gene: 4. The CDR3 is made up of 14 amino acids. The CDR3 is CSVEGDRGIYEQYF. The CDR3, as DNA: TGCAGCGTTGAAGGAGACAGGGGGATCTACGAGCAGTACTTC.